This TCR beta chain was captured in a study of blood T cell repertoires in COVID-19. As for the study in general: Samples taken during acute and convalescent COVID-19 were collected in the United States, Italy and Spain. PBMCs, B-cell-depleted T cells, or T cells were the source of the cDNA or gDNA that made up the material.

Authors' analysis steps: Amplified reference gene primers provided the basis for estimating nucleated cell counts. The assay was immunoSEQ multiplex PCR, and TCRdb's table has in-frame clones only and misses some. V, J and clone size are taken as reported in that table, and D and trimming were inferred from the DNA itself. The repertoire holds 120,000 to 150,000 clones, with around 90% as singletons. The ends were cut back, 4 bases at V and 3 bases at J, with 16 bases in the middle. This CDR3 region has 15 residues. CDR1 is SGHRS and CDR2 is YFSETQ in the germline V gene. This chain joins TRBV5-1 and TRBJ1-2; D call uncertain. The origin of this receptor is a woman aged 45-59 years with acute or convalescent COVID-19. The sequenced material came from peripheral blood. CDR3 in DNA: TGCGCCAGCAGCCCTCGGAGACCTCAAGACTATGGCTACACCTTC. Protein sequence: CASSPRRPQDYGYTF. Full variable domain (rest looked up from reference TRBV5-1 and TRBJ1-2): KAGVTQTPRYLIKTRGQQVTLSCSPISGHRSVSWYQQTPGQGLQFLFEYFSETQRNKGNFPGRFSGRQFSNSRSEMNVSTLELGDSALYLCASSPRRPQDYGYTFGSGTRLTVV.